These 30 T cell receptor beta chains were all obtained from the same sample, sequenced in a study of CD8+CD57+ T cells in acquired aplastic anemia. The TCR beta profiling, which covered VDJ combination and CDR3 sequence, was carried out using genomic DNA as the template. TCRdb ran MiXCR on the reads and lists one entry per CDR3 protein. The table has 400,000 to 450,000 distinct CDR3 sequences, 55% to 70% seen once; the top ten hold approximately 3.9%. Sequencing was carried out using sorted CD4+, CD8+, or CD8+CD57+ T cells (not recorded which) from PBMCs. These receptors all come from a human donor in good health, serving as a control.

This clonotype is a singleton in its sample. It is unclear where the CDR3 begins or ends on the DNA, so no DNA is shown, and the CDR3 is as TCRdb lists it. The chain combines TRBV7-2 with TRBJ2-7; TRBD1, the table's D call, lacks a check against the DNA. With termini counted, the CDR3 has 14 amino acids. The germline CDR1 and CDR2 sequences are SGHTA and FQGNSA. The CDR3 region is CASSPTQGDEQYFF.

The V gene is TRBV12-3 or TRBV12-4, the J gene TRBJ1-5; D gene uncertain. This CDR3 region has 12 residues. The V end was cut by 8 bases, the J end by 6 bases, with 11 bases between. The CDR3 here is CASLGSGQPQHF. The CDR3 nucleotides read TGTGCCAGCCTAGGGTCGGGTCAGCCCCAGCATTTT.

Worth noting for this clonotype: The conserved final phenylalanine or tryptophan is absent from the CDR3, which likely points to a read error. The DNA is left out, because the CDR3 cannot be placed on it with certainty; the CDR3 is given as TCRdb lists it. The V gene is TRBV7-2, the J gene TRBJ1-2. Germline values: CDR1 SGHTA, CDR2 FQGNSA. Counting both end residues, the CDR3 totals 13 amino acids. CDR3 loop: CASSSGKYNSPIH.

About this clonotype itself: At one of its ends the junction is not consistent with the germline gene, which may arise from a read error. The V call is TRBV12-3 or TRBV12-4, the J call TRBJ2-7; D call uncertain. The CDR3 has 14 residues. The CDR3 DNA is TGTGCCAGCAGCTTAGAAGCAGCCACCTACGAGCAGTACTTC. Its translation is CASSLEAATYEQYF.

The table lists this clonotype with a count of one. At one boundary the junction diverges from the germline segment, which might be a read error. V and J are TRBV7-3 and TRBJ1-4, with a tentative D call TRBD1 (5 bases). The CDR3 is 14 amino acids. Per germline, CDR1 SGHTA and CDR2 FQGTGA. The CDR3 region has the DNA TGTGCCAGCAGTTCAGAGTCCCGGGGGGAAAGGCTGATTTTT. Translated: CASSSESRGERLIF.

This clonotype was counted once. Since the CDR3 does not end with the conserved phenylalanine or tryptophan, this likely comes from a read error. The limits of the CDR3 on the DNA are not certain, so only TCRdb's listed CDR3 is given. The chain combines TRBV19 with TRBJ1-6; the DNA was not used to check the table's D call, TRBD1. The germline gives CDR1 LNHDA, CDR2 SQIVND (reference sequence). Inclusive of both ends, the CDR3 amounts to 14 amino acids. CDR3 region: CAARGSGITIYFGV.

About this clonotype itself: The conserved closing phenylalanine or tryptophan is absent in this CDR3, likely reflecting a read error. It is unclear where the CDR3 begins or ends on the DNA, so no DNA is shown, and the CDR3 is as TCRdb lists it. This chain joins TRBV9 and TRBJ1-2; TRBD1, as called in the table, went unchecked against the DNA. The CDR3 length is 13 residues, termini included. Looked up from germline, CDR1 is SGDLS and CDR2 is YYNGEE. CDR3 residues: CASSVDGGIGTDI.

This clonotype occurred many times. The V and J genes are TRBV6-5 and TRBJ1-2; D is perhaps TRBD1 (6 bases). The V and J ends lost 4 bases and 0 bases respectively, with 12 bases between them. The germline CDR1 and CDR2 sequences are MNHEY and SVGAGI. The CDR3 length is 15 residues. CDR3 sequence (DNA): TGTGCCAGCAGTTCGGGGGGGCTTGCTAACTATGGCTACACCTTC. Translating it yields CASSSGGLANYGYTF.

The CDR3 region is CSAPIQGIEETQYF. The CDR3 DNA follows: TGCAGTGCTCCGATACAGGGGATTGAAGAGACCCAGTACTTC. The V gene is TRBV20-1, the J gene TRBJ2-5; the match to TRBD1 covers 7 bases. This CDR3 is built from 14 residues. In germline, CDR1 is DFQATT, CDR2 SNEGSKA (reference sequence). J lost 3 bases, V lost 5 bases, and 9 bases had no gene match.

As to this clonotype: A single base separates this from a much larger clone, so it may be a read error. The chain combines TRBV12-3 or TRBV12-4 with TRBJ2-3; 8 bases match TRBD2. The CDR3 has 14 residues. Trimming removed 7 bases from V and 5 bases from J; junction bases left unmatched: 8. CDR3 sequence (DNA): TGTGCCAGCACGGGGCGGGGGGAGGAAGATACGCAGTATTTT. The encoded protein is CASTGRGEEDTQYF.

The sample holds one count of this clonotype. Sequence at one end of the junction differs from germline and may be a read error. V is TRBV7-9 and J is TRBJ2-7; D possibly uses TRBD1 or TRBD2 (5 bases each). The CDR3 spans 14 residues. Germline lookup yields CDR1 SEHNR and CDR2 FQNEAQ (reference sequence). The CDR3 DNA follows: TGTGCCAGCAGCTTAGCGGGTGGGGCAGCTCAACTAGGTTTC. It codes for CASSLAGGAAQLGF.

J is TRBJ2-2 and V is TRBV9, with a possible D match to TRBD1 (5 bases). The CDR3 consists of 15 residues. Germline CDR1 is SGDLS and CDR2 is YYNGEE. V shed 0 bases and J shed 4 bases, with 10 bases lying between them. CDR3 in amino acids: CASSVDGAVTGELFF. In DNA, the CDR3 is TGTGCCAGCAGCGTAGATGGGGCGGTCACCGGGGAGCTGTTTTTT.

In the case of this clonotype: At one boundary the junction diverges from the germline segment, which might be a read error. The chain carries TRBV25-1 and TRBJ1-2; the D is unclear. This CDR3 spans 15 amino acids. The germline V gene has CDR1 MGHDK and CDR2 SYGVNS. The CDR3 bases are TGTGCCAGCAGTGGATCCGAGGCCCTGGGCTATGGTTACACCTTC. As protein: CASSGSEALGYGYTF.

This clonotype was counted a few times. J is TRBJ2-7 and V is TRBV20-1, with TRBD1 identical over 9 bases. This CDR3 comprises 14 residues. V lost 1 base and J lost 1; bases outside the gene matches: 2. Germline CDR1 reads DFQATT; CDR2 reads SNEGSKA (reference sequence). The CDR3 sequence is CSARGDRDSYEQYF. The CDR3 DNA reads TGCAGTGCTAGAGGGGACAGGGATTCCTACGAGCAGTACTTC.

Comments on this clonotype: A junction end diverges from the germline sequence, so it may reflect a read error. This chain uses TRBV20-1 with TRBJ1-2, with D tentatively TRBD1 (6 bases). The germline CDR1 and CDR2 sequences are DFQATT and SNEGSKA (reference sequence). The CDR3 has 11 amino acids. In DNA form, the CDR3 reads TGCAGTGCTAGAGATCGTTATGGGGGCTCCTTC. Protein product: CSARDRYGGSF.

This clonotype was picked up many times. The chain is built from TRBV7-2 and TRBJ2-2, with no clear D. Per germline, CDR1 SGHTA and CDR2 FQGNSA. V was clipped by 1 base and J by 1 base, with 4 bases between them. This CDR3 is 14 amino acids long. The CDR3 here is CASSLVRNTGELFF. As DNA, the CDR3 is TGTGCCAGCAGCTTAGTCCGGAACACCGGGGAGCTGTTTTTT.

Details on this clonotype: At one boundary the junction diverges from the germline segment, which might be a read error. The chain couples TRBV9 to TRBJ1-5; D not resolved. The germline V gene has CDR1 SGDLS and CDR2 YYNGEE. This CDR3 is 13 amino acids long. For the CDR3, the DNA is TGTGCCAGCAGCGTAGCGGGAGGGCAAGCCACCCAGTTT. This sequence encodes CASSVAGGQATQF. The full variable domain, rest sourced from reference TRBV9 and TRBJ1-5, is DSGVTQTPKHLITATGQRVTLRCSPRSGDLSVYWYQQSLDQGLQFLIQYYNGEERAKGNILERFSAQQFPDLHSELNLSSLELGDSALYFCASSVAGGQATQFGDGTRLSIL.

This chain's CDR3 is CASRKADRGNTEAFF. CDR3 bases: TGTGCCAGCAGGAAAGCGGACAGGGGGAACACTGAAGCTTTCTTT. The chain combines TRBV12-3 or TRBV12-4 with TRBJ1-1; 9 nucleotides agree with TRBD1. V lost 6 bases to trimming and J lost 1 base; unmatched junction nucleotides: 6. CDR3 length: 15 amino acids.

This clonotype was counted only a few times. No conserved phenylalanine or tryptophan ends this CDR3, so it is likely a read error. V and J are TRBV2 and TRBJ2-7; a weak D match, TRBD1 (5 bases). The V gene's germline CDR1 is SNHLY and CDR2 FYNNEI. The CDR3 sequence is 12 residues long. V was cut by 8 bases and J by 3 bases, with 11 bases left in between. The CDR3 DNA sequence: TGTGCCAGCTCCCAGGGCGTCTACGAGCAGTACCTC. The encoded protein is CASSQGVYEQYL.

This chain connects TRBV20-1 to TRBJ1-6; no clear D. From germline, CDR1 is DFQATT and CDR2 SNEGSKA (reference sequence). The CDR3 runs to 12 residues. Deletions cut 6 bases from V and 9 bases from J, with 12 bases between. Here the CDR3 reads CSAIDMGSPLHF. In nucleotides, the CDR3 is TGCAGTGCCATAGACATGGGTTCACCCCTCCACTTT.

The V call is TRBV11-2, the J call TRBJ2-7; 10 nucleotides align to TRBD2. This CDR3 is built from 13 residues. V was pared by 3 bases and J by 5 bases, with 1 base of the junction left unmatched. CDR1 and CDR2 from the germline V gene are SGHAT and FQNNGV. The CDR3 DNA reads TGTGCCAGCAGCTTCGGGACTAGCGACGAGCAGTACTTC. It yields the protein CASSFGTSDEQYF.

The chain's CDR3 is CAIPRVAISPSIFHF. CDR3 in DNA: TGTGCCATCCCGAGAGTAGCAATCAGCCCCAGCATTTTCCACTTT. The V and J genes are TRBV9 and TRBJ1-6; D is undetermined. Germline V gene sequence: CDR1 SGDLS, CDR2 YYNGEE. CDR3 length: 15 residues. V lost 9 bases and J 17 bases, leaving 30 bases between the germline ends.

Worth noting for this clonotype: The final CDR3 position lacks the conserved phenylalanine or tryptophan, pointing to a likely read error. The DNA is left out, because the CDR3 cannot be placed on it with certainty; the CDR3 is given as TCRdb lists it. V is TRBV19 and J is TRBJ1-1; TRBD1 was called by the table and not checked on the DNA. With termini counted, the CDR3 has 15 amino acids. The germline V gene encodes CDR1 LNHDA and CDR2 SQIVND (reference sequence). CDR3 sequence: CASGQFSPNTIYFGY.

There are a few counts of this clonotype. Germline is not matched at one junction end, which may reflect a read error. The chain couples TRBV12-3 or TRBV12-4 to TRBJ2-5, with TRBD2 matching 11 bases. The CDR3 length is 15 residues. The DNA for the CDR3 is TGTGCCAGCAGGGGACTAGCGGTGATCCAAGGGACCCAGTACTTC. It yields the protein CASRGLAVIQGTQYF.

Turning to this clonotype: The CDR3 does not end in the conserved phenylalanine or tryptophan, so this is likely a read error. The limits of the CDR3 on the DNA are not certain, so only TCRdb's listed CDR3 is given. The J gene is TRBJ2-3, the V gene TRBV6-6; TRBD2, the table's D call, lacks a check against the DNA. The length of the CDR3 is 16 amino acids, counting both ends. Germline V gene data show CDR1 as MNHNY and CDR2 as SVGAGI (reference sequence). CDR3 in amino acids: CASTQRGALAQIRSIG.

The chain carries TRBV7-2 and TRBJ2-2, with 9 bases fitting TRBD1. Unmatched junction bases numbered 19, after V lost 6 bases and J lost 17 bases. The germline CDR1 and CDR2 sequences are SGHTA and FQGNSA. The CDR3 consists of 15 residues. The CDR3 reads CASRLRTGVTSEAFF. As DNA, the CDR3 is TGTGCCAGCAGACTAAGGACAGGGGTGACCAGTGAGGCTTTTTTT.

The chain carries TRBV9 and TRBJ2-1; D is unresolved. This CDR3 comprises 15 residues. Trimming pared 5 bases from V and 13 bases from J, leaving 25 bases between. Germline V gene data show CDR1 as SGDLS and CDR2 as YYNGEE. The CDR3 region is CASRAGQGYNSPQFF. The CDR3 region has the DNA TGTGCCAGCAGAGCCGGGCAAGGCTATAATTCACCCCAGTTCTTC.

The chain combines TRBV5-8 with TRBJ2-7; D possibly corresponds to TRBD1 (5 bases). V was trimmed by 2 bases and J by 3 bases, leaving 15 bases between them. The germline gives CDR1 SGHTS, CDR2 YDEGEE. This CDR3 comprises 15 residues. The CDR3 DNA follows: TGTGCCAGCAGCTTCGAAGGGGAACTGAACTACGAGCAGTACTTC. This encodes CASSFEGELNYEQYF.

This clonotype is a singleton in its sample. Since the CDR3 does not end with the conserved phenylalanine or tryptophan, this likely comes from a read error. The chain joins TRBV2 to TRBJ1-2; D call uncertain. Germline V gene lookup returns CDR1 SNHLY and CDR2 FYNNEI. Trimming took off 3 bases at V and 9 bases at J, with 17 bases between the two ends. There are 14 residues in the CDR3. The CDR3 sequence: CASSDERGLRSYTL. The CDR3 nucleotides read TGTGCCAGCAGTGACGAGCGAGGCCTTAGGAGCTACACCCTC.

In DNA form, the CDR3 reads TGTGCCAGCAGCTTGGAAGCGGAGAGGGCCATCACCTTC. It encodes CASSLEAERAITF. J is TRBJ1-2 and V is TRBV7-2; the D is unclear. Germline CDR1 SGHTA, CDR2 FQGNSA. CDR3 length equals 13 residues. V was shortened by 3 bases and J by 13 bases, with 18 bases between the two germline ends.